This T cell receptor beta chain was recorded in a study of cytomegalovirus exposure and HLA in healthy donors. Study details: In terms of ancestry, the Caucasian-associated cluster contained about 80% of the approximately 430 genotyped donors.

Study-level findings and limits: With high specificity and sensitivity, the classifier reportedly diagnosed cytomegalovirus status.

This clone has more than one count but fewer than ten. Its antigen is currently unknown. PCR used 60 Vbeta primers and 13 Jbeta primers. Only in-frame clones appear in the TCRdb table, and some are missing; sequencing was by immunoSEQ multiplex PCR. The data show 130,000 to 150,000 clones, with roughly 70% seen just once and 1.5% to 2% held by the top ten. The length of the CDR3 is 12 residues. CDR1 is SGHDN, CDR2 FVKESK, per germline. V gave up 6 bases and J gave up 8 bases, with 13 bases separating them. These donors counted as nominally healthy when sampled, but unrecorded immune exposures were likely.

This clonotype originated in a woman aged 40 to 49 in good health and CMV-seronegative. This sequence joins TRBV14 and TRBJ1-1; a weak D match, TRBD1 (6 bases). Sequenced material: PBMCs. The CDR3 coding sequence is TGTGCCAGCAGAATGATGGGGGCAGAAGCTTTCTTT. This codes for CASRMMGAEAFF.